This T cell receptor beta chain is from a study of blood T cell repertoires in COVID-19. Germline loops: CDR1 SGHTA, CDR2 FQGTGA. Germline trimming cut 2 bases from V and 4 bases from J; bases unmatched to any gene: 2. There are 15 residues in the CDR3. Original processing methods: By means of reference gene primer amplification, nucleated cell counts were estimated. Sequencing was performed with immunoSEQ multiplex PCR; in TCRdb, only in-frame clones are kept and a portion is missing. For V, J and clone size, that table is used; D and trimming come from the DNA. The sample consists of around 200,000 clones, 80% of them appearing once.

The specimen was peripheral blood. The TCR sequence derives from a human donor in a cohort sampled during active COVID-19. The chain couples TRBV7-3 to TRBJ2-3, with 11 bases identical to TRBD2. CDR3 DNA sequence: TGTGCCAGCAGCTTACTAGCGGGAGGATCAGATACGCAGTATTTT. The encoded protein is CASSLLAGGSDTQYF.